The 13 T cell receptor beta chains below all came from one sample that was sequenced in a study of CD8+CD57+ T cells in acquired aplastic anemia. Before being chosen for sequencing, patients had shown CD8+CD57+ cell expansion by flow cytometry. TCR beta VDJ combinations and CDR3 sequences were profiled from genomic DNA. TCRdb itself ran the reads through MiXCR, one entry per CDR3 protein. The sample contains 160,000 or so distinct CDR3 sequences, over 70% of which appear only once. The sample was sorted CD4+, CD8+, or CD8+CD57+ T cells (not recorded which) from PBMCs. Receptor source: a human donor with aplastic anemia.

As for this clonotype: Because the CDR3 is missing its conserved closing phenylalanine or tryptophan, this is likely a read error. The chain couples TRBV20-1 to TRBJ1-6; D ambiguous. V was clipped by 0 bases and J by 9 bases, with 6 bases between them. The CDR3 length is 12 residues. From germline, CDR1 is DFQATT and CDR2 SNEGSKA (reference sequence). The CDR3 sequence: CSARDRLSPLHS. The CDR3 coding sequence is TGCAGTGCTAGAGATAGGCTTTCACCCCTCCACTCT.

This clonotype appeared a few times. The J gene is TRBJ2-7, the V gene TRBV9; D possibly corresponds to TRBD1 (6 bases). CDR1 and CDR2 (germline): SGDLS, YYNGEE. CDR3 length: 14 residues. Trimming removed 1 base at V and 6 bases at J, with 14 bases between. The CDR3 sequence: CASSVQGKSGEQYF. DNA for the CDR3: TGTGCCAGCAGCGTACAGGGGAAGTCTGGCGAGCAGTACTTC.

J is TRBJ2-3 and V is TRBV20-1; perhaps TRBD2 as D (6 bases). Germline V CDR1 and CDR2: DFQATT, SNEGSKA (reference sequence). V shed 3 bases and J shed 1 base, with 8 bases lying between them. The CDR3 extends over 13 amino acids. In DNA, the CDR3 is TGCAGTGCTAGCGGGAGTGGCACAGATACGCAGTATTTT. It yields the protein CSASGSGTDTQYF.

CDR3 nucleotide sequence: TGTGCCAGCAGCGTAGATGCGGAGACCCAGTACTTC. It translates to CASSVDAETQYF. This chain links TRBV18 with TRBJ2-5, with D hard to call. Germline lookup yields CDR1 KGHSH and CDR2 LQKENI. This CDR3 comprises 12 residues. The V gene lost 8 bases and the J gene lost 5 bases, with 12 bases spanning the gap.

This clonotype occurred a few times. The CDR3 reads CASRHLGDSPLHF. As DNA, the CDR3 is TGTGCCAGCAGGCATCTAGGGGATTCACCCCTCCACTTT. The chain employs TRBV2 and TRBJ1-6; TRBD1 might be the D (5 bases). Germline CDR1 and CDR2: SNHLY and FYNNEI. The CDR3 is 13 residues long. Deletions cut 6 bases from V and 8 bases from J, with 11 bases between.

Worth noting for this clonotype: One end of the junction does not line up with germline, which may come from a read error. This chain uses TRBV10-1 with TRBJ1-3, with a possible D match to TRBD1 (6 bases). There are 16 residues in the CDR3. CDR1 is WNHNN, CDR2 SYGVQD, per germline (reference sequence). This CDR3 is CAISESGEGVGNTIYF. In DNA, the CDR3 is TGTGCCATCAGTGAGTCAGGAGAGGGGGTTGGAAACACCATATATTTT.

This clonotype was seen only once. The chain recombines TRBV2 with TRBJ2-7, with 7 bases identical to TRBD1. V was pared by 2 bases and J by 4 bases, with 5 bases of the junction left unmatched. There are 14 residues in the CDR3. CDR1 and CDR2 (germline): SNHLY, FYNNEI. CDR3: CASSENRGAYEQYF. Here the CDR3 DNA reads TGTGCCAGCAGTGAAAACAGGGGTGCGTACGAGCAGTACTTC.

The chain combines TRBV19 with TRBJ1-5; TRBD1 matches at 7 bases. CDR1 and CDR2 from the germline V gene are LNHDA and SQIVND (reference sequence). V dropped 9 bases and J dropped 3; count of bases not matched to a gene: 8. The CDR3 runs 14 residues. The CDR3: CASVSGGINQPQHF. CDR3 coding DNA: TGTGCCAGCGTTTCAGGGGGGATCAATCAGCCCCAGCATTTT.

The chain employs TRBV7-6 and TRBJ2-7, with D maybe TRBD1 (6 bases). Near its end, the DNA agrees better with TRBJ2-5, so the J call may be wrong. Germline loops: CDR1 SGHVS, CDR2 FNYEAQ. There are 14 residues in the CDR3. The CDR3 sequence: CASTRGNREETQYF. CDR3 nucleotide sequence: TGTGCCAGCACTAGGGGGAATAGAGAAGAGACCCAGTACTTC.

This chain uses TRBV7-3 with TRBJ2-5; D not resolved. The V and J ends lost 5 bases and 2 bases respectively, with 12 bases between them. Per germline, CDR1 SGHTA and CDR2 FQGTGA. CDR3 length: 14 amino acids. CDR3 sequence: CASSPSRAQETQYF. The CDR3 nucleotides are TGTGCCAGCAGCCCCTCTAGAGCACAAGAGACCCAGTACTTC.

Worth noting for this clonotype: The missing conserved phenylalanine or tryptophan at the end of this CDR3 makes a read error likely. The V call is TRBV20-1, the J call TRBJ1-6; the D is unclear. V lost 3 bases and J lost 7, with 13 bases in between. Germline CDR1 reads DFQATT; CDR2 reads SNEGSKA (reference sequence). This CDR3 spans 14 amino acids. The CDR3 spells CSARPQAGNSPLHS. In DNA, the CDR3 is TGCAGTGCTAGGCCTCAGGCAGGCAATTCACCCCTCCACTCT.

This clonotype has just one count. The rearrangement uses TRBV19 and TRBJ1-6; D ambiguous. This CDR3 is 15 amino acids long. Germline V gene data show CDR1 as LNHDA and CDR2 as SQIVND (reference sequence). Trimming removed 4 bases from V and 9 bases from J, with 16 bases in between. CDR3 nucleotide sequence: TGTGCCAGTAGTAATCTTGCAGGAGCTATTTCACCCCTCCACTTT. Encoded protein: CASSNLAGAISPLHF.

The chain joins TRBV12-3 or TRBV12-4 to TRBJ2-7, with 9 positions matching TRBD1. V was pared by 6 bases and J by 5 bases, with 17 bases of the junction left unmatched. CDR3 size: 17 residues. The CDR3 sequence is CASSPRPPGQGGNEQYF. The CDR3 nucleotides are TGTGCCAGCAGCCCGCGCCCCCCGGGACAGGGTGGCAACGAGCAGTACTTC.